Described below is a single T cell receptor beta chain sequence and its context. Its antigen is currently unknown. The data were obtained in a study of cytomegalovirus exposure and HLA in healthy donors. Study at large: From donors who were HLA-typed, an early data release held about 85 million unique TCRs. The study, taken as a whole, reports: There were some 150 TCR beta chains listed as cytomegalovirus-associated. Presence/absence analyses took donor sequencing depth as roughly uniform.

V was clipped by 2 bases and J by 2 bases; unmatched bases: 4. CDR3 length equals 15 residues. Looked up from germline, CDR1 is ENHRY and CDR2 is SYGVKD. The PCR was carried out with 60 Vbeta primers and 13 Jbeta primers. Only in-frame clones appear in the TCRdb table, and some are missing; sequencing was by immunoSEQ multiplex PCR. The sample carries around 150,000 clones, around 84% recorded once. The receptor was derived from a man aged 18 to 30 in good health and CMV-seropositive. The sequencing sample was made of PBMCs. The chain employs TRBV10-3 and TRBJ2-7, with 9 bases lining up with TRBD2. The CDR3 loop reads CAISEEAGGPYEQYF. The CDR3 DNA follows: TGTGCCATCAGTGAGGAGGCGGGGGGGCCCTACGAGCAGTACTTC.